Listed here are 32 T cell receptor beta chains from one sample, sequenced in a study of a mutant IDH1 vaccine in newly diagnosed glioma. The time point: week 5, during vaccination. Each dose delivered 300 ug of mutant IDH1 20-mer peptide subcutaneously with imiquimod. These TCRs are of unknown antigen specificity. TCRdb's copy holds only in-frame clones and misses some; the assay was immunoSEQ multiplex PCR. The sample holds 45,000 to 60,000 clones, around 80% seen once. The source was PBMCs, collected from a glioma patient whose treatment included an IDH1 peptide vaccine. The receptors stem from a man over 45 with glioma.

Only a few counts were recorded for this clone. The chain employs TRBV10-3 and TRBJ2-2, with D perhaps matching TRBD1 (5 bases). Trimming removed 3 bases from V and 2 bases from J, with 10 bases in between. Germline CDR1 reads ENHRY; CDR2 reads SYGVKD. CDR3 length: 15 amino acids. DNA for the CDR3: TGTGCCATCAGTGACAGGGCCCTAAACACCGGGGAGCTGTTTTTT. Its translation: CAISDRALNTGELFF.

The chain joins TRBV5-4 to TRBJ2-3; D is undetermined. The CDR3 has 13 residues. Germline loops: CDR1 SGHNT, CDR2 YYREEE (reference sequence). The V and J ends lost 0 bases and 4 bases respectively, with 6 bases between them. The CDR3 is CASSLDSPDTQYF. CDR3 DNA: TGTGCCAGCAGCTTGGACAGTCCAGATACGCAGTATTTT.

The chain is built from TRBV6-5 and TRBJ1-3; D is unresolved. This CDR3 has 12 residues. Germline lookup yields CDR1 MNHEY and CDR2 SVGAGI. Trimming removed 10 bases from V and 4 bases from J, with 11 bases in between. DNA for the CDR3: TGTGCCACCCAGACCCCAGGAAACACCATATATTTT. This translates into CATQTPGNTIYF.

Only a few counts were recorded for this clone. The chain links TRBV25-1 to TRBJ1-1; 9 bases fit TRBD1. CDR1 and CDR2 (germline): MGHDK, SYGVNS. The CDR3 covers 13 residues. The ends lost 6 bases at V and 6 bases at J; junction bases unmatched: 5. Here the CDR3 reads CASRDRGKAEAFF. The DNA for the CDR3 is TGTGCCAGCAGGGACAGGGGAAAGGCTGAAGCTTTCTTT. The variable domain in full, completed from reference TRBV25-1 and TRBJ1-1, reads EADIYQTPRYLVIGTGKKITLECSQTMGHDKMYWYQQDPGMELHLIHYSYGVNSTEKGDLSSESTVSRIRTEHFPLTLESARPSHTSQYLCASRDRGKAEAFFGQGTRLTVV.

The rearrangement uses TRBV6-1 and TRBJ2-1; tentatively, D is TRBD2 (6 bases). The CDR3 totals 13 residues. The germline V and J ends were trimmed by 1 base and 9 bases, with 10 bases remaining between them. CDR1 and CDR2 (germline): MNHNS, SASEGT. CDR3 in DNA: TGTGCCAGCAGTGAAGGACCCGGGAGTGAGCAGTTCTTC. Translation: CASSEGPGSEQFF.

The CDR3 coding sequence is TGTGCCAGCAGTGAATGGGGCAGGGGGCGAAGTTCTGGAAACACCATATATTTT. This translates into CASSEWGRGRSSGNTIYF. The rearrangement uses TRBV6-1 and TRBJ1-3; TRBD1 aligns across 8 bases. The V gene end was trimmed by 2 bases and the J gene end by 1 base; junction bases not matched to a gene: 10. From germline, CDR1 is MNHNS and CDR2 SASEGT. The CDR3 has 18 amino acids.

The J gene is TRBJ2-3, the V gene TRBV7-9; D is possibly TRBD2 (6 bases). The CDR3 runs 15 residues. The germline V gene encodes CDR1 SEHNR and CDR2 FQNEAQ (reference sequence). Trimming left V 6 bases short and J 3 bases short, with 16 bases between. CDR3 sequence reads: CASSPLGRRTDTQYF. In DNA, the CDR3 is TGTGCCAGCAGTCCCCTGGGGAGGAGGACAGATACGCAGTATTTT.

The J gene is TRBJ1-5, the V gene TRBV18; tentatively, D is TRBD1 (5 bases). Trimming cost V 6 bases and J 4 bases, with 16 bases left between them. CDR1 and CDR2 (germline): KGHSH, LQKENI. The CDR3 is 15 amino acids. The CDR3 protein is CASSPAAGTNQPQHF. Here the CDR3 DNA reads TGTGCCAGCTCCCCGGCGGCAGGGACGAATCAGCCCCAGCATTTT. Looking up the rest from reference TRBV18 and TRBJ1-5 gives the full variable domain: NAGVMQNPRHLVRRRGQEARLRCSPMKGHSHVYWYRQLPEEGLKFMVYLQKENIIDESGMPKERFSAEFPKEGPSILRIQQVVRGDSAAYFCASSPAAGTNQPQHFGDGTRLSIL.

This chain uses TRBV25-1 with TRBJ2-5; D remains ambiguous. The length of the CDR3 is 12 residues. Germline V gene lookup returns CDR1 MGHDK and CDR2 SYGVNS. V was clipped by 2 bases and J by 1 base, with 2 bases between them. The CDR3 here is CASSEPQETQYF. The CDR3 DNA reads TGTGCCAGCAGTGAACCCCAAGAGACCCAGTACTTC. Together with reference TRBV25-1 and TRBJ2-5, the CDR3 gives the full variable domain: EADIYQTPRYLVIGTGKKITLECSQTMGHDKMYWYQQDPGMELHLIHYSYGVNSTEKGDLSSESTVSRIRTEHFPLTLESARPSHTSQYLCASSEPQETQYFGPGTRLLVL.

The chain employs TRBV13 and TRBJ2-2, with 14 bases matching TRBD2. Per germline, CDR1 PRHDT and CDR2 FYEKMQ (reference sequence). The CDR3 contains 16 residues. J was trimmed by 4 bases and V by 3 bases; bases with no gene match: 1. The CDR3 is CASSLGLAGATGELFF. The DNA for the CDR3 is TGTGCCAGCAGCTTGGGACTAGCGGGGGCCACCGGGGAGCTGTTTTTT.

This chain uses TRBV5-6 with TRBJ2-1; tentatively, D is TRBD1 (6 bases). V dropped 0 bases and J dropped 7 bases, with 14 bases sitting between them. Germline CDR1 is SGHDT and CDR2 is YYEEEE. This CDR3 is built from 15 residues. In nucleotides, the CDR3 is TGTGCCAGCAGCTTGGTGGCAGGGGCCCCGAATGAGCAGTTCTTC. This sequence encodes CASSLVAGAPNEQFF. Together with reference TRBV5-6 and TRBJ2-1, the CDR3 gives the full variable domain: DAGVTQSPTHLIKTRGQQVTLRCSPKSGHDTVSWYQQALGQGPQFIFQYYEEEERQRGNFPDRFSGHQFPNYSSELNVNALLLGDSALYLCASSLVAGAPNEQFFGPGTRLTVL.

J is TRBJ2-7 and V is TRBV7-2; TRBD2 aligns across 7 bases. V lost 1 base to trimming and J lost 2 bases; unmatched junction nucleotides: 11. CDR1 is SGHTA, CDR2 FQGNSA, per germline. The CDR3 sequence is 17 residues long. CDR3 region: CASSLGLGKRGAYEQYF. In DNA, the CDR3 is TGTGCCAGCAGCTTAGGCTTAGGAAAACGGGGGGCCTACGAGCAGTACTTC.

The chain is built from TRBV5-4 and TRBJ1-2; 7 nucleotides align to TRBD1. Germline CDR1 SGHNT, CDR2 YYREEE (reference sequence). Trimming took 2 bases from V and 8 from J; bases not matched to a gene: 12. There are 15 residues in the CDR3. CDR3 DNA sequence: TGTGCCAGCAGCTTACCTAATGGACAGGCGGGAGGCTACACCTTC. Translation: CASSLPNGQAGGYTF.

This rearrangement joins TRBV4-2 to TRBJ2-3; 11 bases line up with TRBD2. The V and J ends lost 0 bases and 0 bases, in that order; junction bases with no gene match: 8. The germline gives CDR1 LGHNA, CDR2 YNFKEQ. The CDR3 sequence is 19 residues long. CDR3 region: CASSQDPPTSGVSTDTQYF. The CDR3 DNA follows: TGTGCCAGCAGCCAAGATCCCCCGACTAGCGGGGTTAGCACAGATACGCAGTATTTT.

The chain links TRBV5-4 to TRBJ2-2; possibly TRBD1 for D (6 bases). V dropped 4 bases and J dropped 6 bases, with 7 bases sitting between them. This CDR3 spans 12 amino acids. Germline-derived CDR1 and CDR2 are SGHNT and YYREEE (reference sequence). The CDR3 protein is CASSGGPGELFF. The CDR3 coding sequence is TGTGCCAGCAGCGGGGGCCCCGGGGAGCTGTTTTTT.

The chain employs TRBV4-1 and TRBJ1-4; D is ambiguous. The germline gives CDR1 MGHRA, CDR2 YSYEKL. The V end was cut by 5 bases, the J end by 3 bases, with 7 bases between. The CDR3 runs 13 residues. The CDR3 DNA follows: TGCGCCAGCAGCGAAGGACCTAATGAAAAACTGTTTTTT. As protein: CASSEGPNEKLFF.

This chain uses TRBV10-3 with TRBJ1-5; 9 bases are shared with TRBD1. V shed 6 bases, J shed 5 bases, and the junction held 5 bases outside the gene matches. The CDR3 length is 14 residues. Per the germline V gene, CDR1 is ENHRY and CDR2 is SYGVKD. This CDR3 is CAISIRDRDQPQHF. The CDR3 region has the DNA TGTGCCATCAGCATCCGGGACAGGGATCAGCCCCAGCATTTT.

V is TRBV18 and J is TRBJ1-2; D is uncertain. V lost 6 bases to trimming and J lost 7 bases, with 15 bases between them. The CDR3 extends over 13 amino acids. CDR1 is KGHSH, CDR2 LQKENI, per germline. The CDR3 is CASSPIEGAGYTF. CDR3 DNA: TGTGCCAGCTCCCCAATCGAGGGTGCTGGCTACACCTTC.

On this clone: Germline is not matched at one junction end, which may reflect a read error. The rearrangement uses TRBV19 and TRBJ1-5; 9 nucleotides match TRBD1. The CDR3 is 17 residues long. Germline CDR1 reads LNHDA; CDR2 reads SQIVND (reference sequence). The CDR3 protein is CASSLDRGFNSNQPQHF. DNA of the CDR3: TGTGCCAGTAGTTTAGACAGGGGGTTCAATAGCAATCAGCCCCAGCATTTT.

This clone was counted only a few times. This sequence joins TRBV9 and TRBJ2-3; 8 positions agree with TRBD1. Per the germline V gene, CDR1 is SGDLS and CDR2 is YYNGEE. This CDR3 has 16 amino acids. Unmatched junction bases numbered 15, after V lost 6 bases and J lost 6 bases. The CDR3 reads CASNPRGQGAGDTQYF. The CDR3, as DNA: TGTGCCAGCAACCCAAGGGGGCAGGGGGCAGGGGATACGCAGTATTTT.

In its sample, this clone was seen a few times. The gene calls are TRBV30 and TRBJ2-1; tentative D call: TRBD2 (5 bases). The CDR3 consists of 13 residues. Germline V gives CDR1 GTSNPN, CDR2 SVGIG (reference sequence). The V end lost 1 base, the J end lost 5 bases, and 9 bases lay between the germline ends. This chain's CDR3 is CAWSGLAHNEQFF. CDR3 sequence (DNA): TGTGCCTGGAGTGGGCTAGCACACAATGAGCAGTTCTTC. Full variable domain (missing parts from reference TRBV30 and TRBJ2-1): SQTIHQWPATLVQPVGSPLSLECTVEGTSNPNLYWYRQAAGRGLQLLFYSVGIGQISSEVPQNLSASRPQDRQFILSSKKLLLSDSGFYLCAWSGLAHNEQFFGPGTRLTVL.

The chain couples TRBV28 to TRBJ1-2; D is possibly TRBD1 (5 bases). Trimming removed 10 bases from V and 6 bases from J, with 18 bases in between. Per germline, CDR1 MDHEN and CDR2 SYDVKM. The CDR3 runs to 13 residues. The CDR3 region has the DNA TGTGCCACCAAGACAGACCTGCTGGATGGCTACACCTTC. It specifies CATKTDLLDGYTF.

This chain uses TRBV5-1 with TRBJ2-5; 10 bases are a match to TRBD1. This CDR3 has 15 amino acids. V shed 4 bases, J shed 5 bases, and the junction held 8 bases outside the gene matches. The germline gives CDR1 SGHRS, CDR2 YFSETQ. The CDR3 loop reads CASSHGTGVRETQYF. The CDR3 bases are TGCGCCAGCAGCCACGGGACAGGGGTACGCGAGACCCAGTACTTC.

The genes are TRBV5-1 and TRBJ2-1; 13 bases match TRBD2. Unmatched junction bases numbered 2, after V lost 3 bases and J lost 5 bases. The CDR3 extends over 15 amino acids. The V gene's germline CDR1 is SGHRS and CDR2 YFSETQ. CDR3 amino acids: CASSSGLAGNNEQFF. CDR3 in DNA: TGCGCCAGCAGCTCGGGACTAGCGGGGAACAATGAGCAGTTCTTC. Full variable domain (missing parts from reference TRBV5-1 and TRBJ2-1): KAGVTQTPRYLIKTRGQQVTLSCSPISGHRSVSWYQQTPGQGLQFLFEYFSETQRNKGNFPGRFSGRQFSNSRSEMNVSTLELGDSALYLCASSSGLAGNNEQFFGPGTRLTVL.

This chain uses TRBV28 with TRBJ1-2; D gene ambiguous. From germline, CDR1 is MDHEN and CDR2 SYDVKM. Trimming cost V 7 bases and J 3 bases, with 15 bases left between them. CDR3 size: 14 residues. The CDR3 loop reads CASTSSWGDYGYTF. The CDR3 DNA sequence: TGTGCCAGCACCTCTTCCTGGGGTGACTATGGCTACACCTTC.

V is TRBV27 and J is TRBJ2-3, with a possible D match to TRBD2 (6 bases). Germline loops: CDR1 MNHEY, CDR2 SMNVEV (reference sequence). The CDR3 has 12 amino acids. V lost 0 bases, J lost 11 bases, and 9 bases lay in between. This CDR3 reads CASSLSAGKQYF. As DNA, the CDR3 is TGTGCCAGCAGTTTATCTGCGGGGAAGCAGTATTTT.

The V gene is TRBV25-1, the J gene TRBJ2-1; D might be TRBD1 (5 bases). V shed 7 bases and J shed 6 bases, with 19 bases lying between them. CDR1 is MGHDK and CDR2 is SYGVNS in the germline V gene. This CDR3 has 15 amino acids. CDR3 in DNA: TGTGCCAGCACCCCACCGCTCCCAGGGTTCAATGAGCAGTTCTTC. Translating gives CASTPPLPGFNEQFF.

The chain links TRBV9 to TRBJ2-1; 10 bases map to TRBD2. The V gene end was trimmed by 0 bases and the J gene end by 8 bases; junction bases not matched to a gene: 5. Per germline, CDR1 SGDLS and CDR2 YYNGEE. This CDR3 spans 15 amino acids. The CDR3, as DNA: TGTGCCAGCAGCGTAGGGAGCGGGGGGGCCTATGAGCAGTTCTTC. Its translation: CASSVGSGGAYEQFF.

This clone turned up a few times. This chain links TRBV5-1 with TRBJ2-6; either TRBD1 or TRBD2 may fit D (6 bases each). V lost 7 bases, J lost 1 base, and 21 bases lay in between. This CDR3 has 18 residues. Germline CDR1 and CDR2: SGHRS and YFSETQ. This CDR3 is CASDAVGAGRSGANVLTF. For the CDR3, the DNA is TGCGCCAGCGACGCTGTGGGGGCGGGGCGTTCTGGGGCCAACGTCCTGACTTTC.

CDR3 coding DNA: TGTGCCAGCAGTTTACAGCCATTCGGCCACTCTGGAAACACCATATATTTT. This gives the protein CASSLQPFGHSGNTIYF. The V and J genes are TRBV27 and TRBJ1-3, with D uncertain. Germline V gene lookup returns CDR1 MNHEY and CDR2 SMNVEV (reference sequence). This CDR3 spans 17 amino acids. Trimming took 2 bases from V and 0 from J, leaving 14 bases between them.

V usage is TRBV4-2 and J usage is TRBJ2-1; 8 nucleotides agree with TRBD1. The junction had 14 bases not matched to a gene; V was cut back by 5 bases and J by 8 bases. Germline V gene data show CDR1 as LGHNA and CDR2 as YNFKEQ. This CDR3 is 16 amino acids long. CDR3 sequence reads: CASSKGQGGRYDEQFF. The CDR3 DNA sequence: TGTGCCAGCAGCAAAGGACAGGGAGGAAGGTACGATGAGCAGTTCTTC.

This chain joins TRBV10-2 and TRBJ1-5; 9 bases line up with TRBD1. Germline lookup yields CDR1 WSHSY and CDR2 SAAADI. V shed 6 bases, J shed 5 bases, and the junction held 2 bases outside the gene matches. There are 13 residues in the CDR3. CDR3 coding DNA: TGCGCCAGCAGAACAGGGGGCGATCAGCCCCAGCATTTT. This encodes CASRTGGDQPQHF.